The 7 T cell receptor beta chains below all came from one sample that was sequenced in a study of CD8 T cells in ankylosing spondylitis. TCRdb processed the 5' RACE reads anew with MiXCR; each CDR3 protein has one entry. The sample consists of about 250,000 distinct CDR3 sequences, roughly 32% of them appearing once. The material sequenced was blood, either unsorted or a sorted T cell fraction (not recorded which). The receptors stem from a male donor with ankylosing spondylitis or in good health (not recorded which).

The V and J genes are TRBV4-1 and TRBJ2-2; 10 bases align to TRBD1. This CDR3 comprises 16 residues. The germline CDR1 and CDR2 sequences are MGHRA and YSYEKL. Germline trimming cut 1 base from V and 3 bases from J; bases unmatched to any gene: 2. This chain's CDR3 is CASSQGDRGYTGELFF. Here the CDR3 DNA reads TGCGCCAGCAGCCAAGGGGACAGGGGTTACACCGGGGAGCTGTTTTTT.

In regard to this clonotype: A read error may produce the germline difference seen at one junction end. This sequence joins TRBV20-1 and TRBJ1-2; 9 bases map to TRBD1. This CDR3 spans 14 amino acids. Germline-derived CDR1 and CDR2 are DFQATT and SNEGSKA (reference sequence). CDR3 sequence reads: CSARGTGQNCGYTF. CDR3 in DNA: TGCAGTGCTAGGGGGACAGGGCAAAACTGTGGCTACACCTTC.

This clonotype was observed at least ten times. V and J are TRBV7-2 and TRBJ2-1, with D possibly matching TRBD2 (5 bases). Trimming removed 1 base from V and 0 bases from J, with 7 bases in between. CDR1 and CDR2 from the germline V gene are SGHTA and FQGNSA. The CDR3 totals 15 residues. CDR3 region: CASSLVGSSYNEQFF. DNA for the CDR3: TGTGCCAGCAGCTTAGTGGGGAGCTCCTACAATGAGCAGTTCTTC.

The table lists this clonotype with a few counts. This chain connects TRBV18 to TRBJ2-5; the match to TRBD1 covers 7 bases. The CDR3 sequence is 14 residues long. With V trimmed by 3 bases and J by 3 bases, 4 bases remained unmatched. The germline gives CDR1 KGHSH, CDR2 LQKENI. The CDR3 bases are TGTGCCAGCTCACCCGGGACAGCTGAAGAGACCCAGTACTTC. Translation: CASSPGTAEETQYF.

J is TRBJ2-5 and V is TRBV12-3 or TRBV12-4; no reliable D call. V dropped 6 bases and J dropped 1 base, with 9 bases sitting between them. This CDR3 comprises 13 residues. The CDR3 protein is CASSPRAQETQYF. The CDR3 bases are TGTGCCAGCAGCCCAAGGGCCCAAGAGACCCAGTACTTC.

The rearrangement uses TRBV15 and TRBJ2-3, with a possible D match to TRBD1 (6 bases). Looked up from germline, CDR1 is LNHNV and CDR2 is YYDKDF (reference sequence). V lost 1 base and J lost 0, with 11 bases in between. This CDR3 is 16 amino acids long. The DNA of the CDR3 is TGTGCCACCAGCAGAGGGACAGTCCTCAGCACAGATACGCAGTATTTT. Amino acids: CATSRGTVLSTDTQYF. Using reference TRBV15 and TRBJ2-3 for the parts outside the CDR3, the full variable domain is DAMVIQNPRYQVTQFGKPVTLSCSQTLNHNVMYWYQQKSSQAPKLLFHYYDKDFNNEADTPDNFQSRRPNTSFCFLDIRSPGLGDTAMYLCATSRGTVLSTDTQYFGPGTRLTVL.

V gene TRBV10-3 combines with J gene TRBJ2-6; D is undetermined. Germline-derived CDR1 and CDR2 are ENHRY and SYGVKD. Between the trimmed V and J ends, which lost 5 bases and 0 bases, there was a span of 8 bases. The CDR3 contains 15 residues. The CDR3 nucleotides are TGTGCCATCAGTACTCCATACTCTGGGGCCAACGTCCTGACTTTC. Translated: CAISTPYSGANVLTF.